This T cell receptor (beta chain) is from a study of cytomegalovirus exposure and HLA in healthy donors. About the study: The roughly 670 first-cohort repertoires shared a platform with the 130 or so validation repertoires, as reported in a later analysis.

This clone showed up just once. Its cognate antigen is unknown. Measured with immunoSEQ multiplex PCR; TCRdb has only the in-frame clones, and not every one. The table includes approximately 57,000 clones, 93% detected once. Germline V gives CDR1 MNHNY, CDR2 SVGAGI (reference sequence). The CDR3 totals 15 residues. V trimming: 6 bases; J trimming: 6 bases; junction bases outside the gene matches: 9. Study results and caveats: Per published reports, the classifier diagnosed cytomegalovirus status with high specificity and sensitivity.

The V gene is TRBV6-6, the J gene TRBJ2-2; 8 bases line up with TRBD2. The sequenced sample consisted of PBMCs. This sequence originates from a woman under 30 in good health and CMV-seronegative. CDR3 sequence: CASSQRGMLAGELFF. In nucleotides, the CDR3 is TGTGCCAGCAGCCAGCGGGGGATGTTGGCCGGGGAGCTGTTTTTT.